This paragraph covers one T cell receptor (beta chain) sequence. These data originate in a study of blood T cell repertoires in COVID-19. Study at large: PBMCs, B-cell-depleted T cells, or T cells were the source of the cDNA or gDNA that made up the material.

Germline V gene sequence: CDR1 MDHEN, CDR2 SYDVKM. V was shortened by 5 bases and J by 5 bases, with 12 bases between the two germline ends. This CDR3 contains 14 residues. Participants were aged roughly 18 to 90 years, lived in roughly 25 US areas, and enrolled virtually. A PCR-confirmed or clinician-diagnosed COVID-19 case had contacted exposed participants within 2 weeks of entry. Using immunoSEQ multiplex PCR, the repertoire was profiled, and TCRdb retains in-frame clones only, with some absent. The sample has 150,000 or so clones; about nine tenths are singletons. This sequence originates from a middle-aged woman who had been exposed to COVID-19. The source material was PBMCs or T cells enriched from blood (not recorded which). V and J are TRBV28 and TRBJ1-4; TRBD1 is a possible D gene (5 bases). The CDR3 DNA reads TGTGCCAGCAGTCCCCCAAACAGGAATGAAAAACTGTTTTTT. Translated: CASSPPNRNEKLFF.